This TCR beta chain was documented in a study of CD8 T cells in ankylosing spondylitis. The sample holds a few counts of this clonotype. TCRdb recomputed calls from the 5' RACE reads with MiXCR, one row per CDR3 protein. The profile shows fewer than 400,000 distinct CDR3 sequences, roughly 14% of them singletons. The receptor's source is a male donor with ankylosing spondylitis or in good health (not recorded which). Sequenced input: blood, either unsorted or a sorted T cell fraction (not recorded which).

CDR3 nucleotide sequence: TGCGCCAGCAGCTTCTCAGGTGATTCGGACACTGAAGCTTTCTTT. It encodes CASSFSGDSDTEAFF. The chain is built from TRBV5-1 and TRBJ1-1; no firm D call. V was shortened by 2 bases and J by 3 bases, with 14 bases between the two germline ends. Germline V gene sequence: CDR1 SGHRS, CDR2 YFSETQ. The CDR3 is made up of 15 amino acids.